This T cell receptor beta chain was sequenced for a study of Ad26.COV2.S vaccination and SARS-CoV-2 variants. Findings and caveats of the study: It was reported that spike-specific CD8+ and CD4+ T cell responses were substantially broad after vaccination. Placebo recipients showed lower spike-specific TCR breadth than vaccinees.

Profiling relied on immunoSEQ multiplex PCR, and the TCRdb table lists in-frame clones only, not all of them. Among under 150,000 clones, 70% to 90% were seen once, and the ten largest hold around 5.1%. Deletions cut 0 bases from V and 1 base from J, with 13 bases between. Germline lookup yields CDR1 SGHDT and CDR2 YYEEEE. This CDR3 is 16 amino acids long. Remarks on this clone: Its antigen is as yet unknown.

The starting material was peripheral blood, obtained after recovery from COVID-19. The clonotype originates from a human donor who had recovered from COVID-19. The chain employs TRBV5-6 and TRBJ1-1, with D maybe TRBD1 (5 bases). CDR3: CASSLVIGGPNTEAFF. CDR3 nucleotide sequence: TGTGCCAGCAGCTTGGTTATTGGGGGACCGAACACTGAAGCTTTCTTT.